These 25 T cell receptor beta chains came from one sample sequenced in a study of blood T cell repertoires in COVID-19. Produced via immunoSEQ multiplex PCR; TCRdb's table is partial and in-frame only. Here the sample spans approximately 92,000 clones, 80% to 85% being singletons. Sequencing input: peripheral blood. These TCRs come from a man aged 60 to 75 with acute or convalescent COVID-19.

This clone came up once. The rearrangement uses TRBV11-2 and TRBJ2-7; no definite D call. The CDR3 is 14 residues long. Trimming removed 6 bases from V and 6 bases from J, with 18 bases in between. CDR1 and CDR2 (germline): SGHAT, FQNNGV. The CDR3 DNA follows: TGTGCCAGCAGTCCCCTACGGCAGCCAGGCGAGCAGTACTTC. It encodes CASSPLRQPGEQYF.

V is TRBV6-2 or TRBV6-3 and J is TRBJ1-2; TRBD1 aligns across 7 bases. There are 13 residues in the CDR3. V dropped 5 bases and J dropped 2; count of bases not matched to a gene: 2. The germline V gene encodes CDR1 MNHEY and CDR2 SVGEGT. This CDR3 is CASSPDRNYGYTF. In DNA form, the CDR3 reads TGTGCCAGCAGTCCGGACAGGAACTATGGCTACACCTTC.

The chain uses TRBV27 and TRBJ2-2; 7 nucleotides agree with TRBD2. The CDR3 runs 17 residues. Germline trimming cut 3 bases from V and 1 base from J; bases unmatched to any gene: 8. Germline V CDR1 and CDR2: MNHEY, SMNVEV (reference sequence). The CDR3 region is CASSFWSSGMNTGELFF. DNA for the CDR3: TGTGCCAGCAGTTTCTGGTCTAGCGGTATGAACACCGGGGAGCTGTTTTTT.

The rearrangement uses TRBV7-9 and TRBJ2-3; 9 positions agree with TRBD2. Germline V lookup: CDR1 SEHNR, CDR2 FQNEAQ (reference sequence). This CDR3 comprises 15 residues. Trimming at V came to 2 bases and at J to 4 bases, leaving 4 bases not matched to a gene. Here the CDR3 reads CASSLPSGVADTQYF. The CDR3 DNA reads as TGTGCCAGCAGCTTACCTAGCGGGGTCGCAGATACGCAGTATTTT.

V usage is TRBV2 and J usage is TRBJ2-4, with 11 bases aligning to TRBD1. V lost 7 bases to trimming and J lost 8 bases; unmatched junction nucleotides: 13. The CDR3 contains 16 residues. Germline V lookup: CDR1 SNHLY, CDR2 FYNNEI. The CDR3 spells CASTTGQGAIQDIQYF. The CDR3 bases are TGTGCCAGCACTACCGGACAGGGGGCGATCCAGGACATTCAGTACTTC.

In its sample, this clone was seen a few times. V gene TRBV5-5 combines with J gene TRBJ2-7; 7 nucleotides match TRBD1. Trimming took 1 base from V and 0 from J; bases not matched to a gene: 4. The CDR3 covers 15 residues. Germline CDR1 and CDR2: SGHKS and YYEKEE (reference sequence). CDR3 protein: CASSLLRDSSYEQYF. The CDR3 DNA reads TGTGCCAGCAGCTTGCTCCGGGACAGCTCCTACGAGCAGTACTTC.

The chain couples TRBV18 to TRBJ2-7, with D possibly TRBD1 on 5 matching bases. V was shortened by 6 bases and J by 5 bases, with 14 bases between the two germline ends. CDR3 length: 13 residues. Germline V gene lookup returns CDR1 KGHSH and CDR2 LQKENI. CDR3 coding DNA: TGTGCCAGCTCCCGACGCCAGGGTAACGAGCAGTACGTC. It is translated as CASSRRQGNEQYV.

To note about this clone: Different DNA sequences within this sample yield the same CDR3. V is TRBV9 and J is TRBJ2-5, with D possibly matching TRBD2 (6 bases). This CDR3 comprises 13 residues. Germline V CDR1 and CDR2: SGDLS, YYNGEE. The V end lost 0 bases, the J end lost 5 bases, and 8 bases lay between the germline ends. The DNA of the CDR3 is TGTGCCAGCAGCGTAGAGGGGAGGGAGACCCAGTACTTC. Translating it yields CASSVEGRETQYF.

This clone was seen only once. The gene calls are TRBV19 and TRBJ2-3; 12 bases line up with TRBD2. In germline, CDR1 is LNHDA, CDR2 SQIVND (reference sequence). V gave up 0 bases and J gave up 4 bases; unmatched junction bases: 8. There are 18 residues in the CDR3. The CDR3 sequence is CASSIDPGLAGSADTQYF. The CDR3 DNA follows: TGTGCCAGTAGTATAGATCCCGGACTAGCGGGGTCGGCAGATACGCAGTATTTT.

V and J are TRBV5-4 and TRBJ1-2; D is possibly TRBD1 (5 bases). Trimming removed 6 bases from V and 6 bases from J, with 15 bases in between. The germline gives CDR1 SGHNT, CDR2 YYREEE (reference sequence). The CDR3 loop spans 13 amino acids. The CDR3 sequence: CASTPWEGDGYTF. The CDR3 DNA is TGTGCCAGCACCCCTTGGGAAGGGGATGGCTACACCTTC.

CDR3 DNA: TGTGCCACCAGTGATGGGGGGACAGCGAACACCGGGGAGCTGTTTTTT. Its translation: CATSDGGTANTGELFF. The genes are TRBV24-1 and TRBJ2-2; perhaps TRBD1 as D (7 bases). Between the trimmed V and J ends, which lost 3 bases and 0 bases, there was a span of 10 bases. Germline-derived CDR1 and CDR2 are KGHDR and SFDVKD. The CDR3 extends over 16 amino acids.

The chain carries TRBV30 and TRBJ2-1; weak D call: TRBD2 (5 bases). The CDR3 totals 14 residues. CDR1 and CDR2 (germline): GTSNPN, SVGIG (reference sequence). V was shortened by 3 bases and J by 7 bases, with 16 bases between the two germline ends. This chain's CDR3 is CAWRGSVVRNEQFF. In DNA, the CDR3 is TGTGCCTGGAGGGGTAGCGTGGTAAGAAATGAGCAGTTCTTC.

V usage is TRBV30 and J usage is TRBJ1-1; possibly TRBD1 for D (5 bases). The CDR3 has 12 residues. V was pared by 5 bases and J by 8 bases, with 15 bases between. CDR1 GTSNPN and CDR2 SVGIG come from the germline V gene (reference sequence). The DNA for the CDR3 is TGTGCCTGGCAAACAGGTACTGCGGAAGCTTTCTTT. Protein sequence: CAWQTGTAEAFF.

The V and J genes are TRBV27 and TRBJ1-2; D unclear. V was clipped by 0 bases and J by 4 bases, with 12 bases between them. CDR1 and CDR2 (germline): MNHEY, SMNVEV (reference sequence). There are 15 residues in the CDR3. The CDR3 DNA reads TGTGCCAGCAGTTTATCGTCTGGGCATATCTATGGCTACACCTTC. It specifies CASSLSSGHIYGYTF.

This sequence joins TRBV7-8 and TRBJ1-5, with D tentatively TRBD1 (5 bases). V shed 4 bases and J shed 7 bases, with 23 bases lying between them. This CDR3 spans 17 amino acids. CDR1 and CDR2 from the germline V gene are SGHVS and FQNEAQ. The CDR3 nucleotides are TGTGCCAGCAGCTCCCCCGCGGGAAGAGGGAAGGGGCAGCCCCAGCATTTT. It is translated as CASSSPAGRGKGQPQHF.

The table lists this clone with a few counts. The chain combines TRBV4-1 with TRBJ1-6, with 7 bases fitting TRBD1. V shed 3 bases, J shed 10 bases, and the junction held 12 bases outside the gene matches. This CDR3 is 16 amino acids long. The germline V gene encodes CDR1 MGHRA and CDR2 YSYEKL. The CDR3 is CASSQWETARGSPLHF. The CDR3 nucleotides are TGCGCCAGCAGCCAGTGGGAAACCGCCAGGGGGTCACCCCTCCACTTT.

The J gene is TRBJ1-1, the V gene TRBV12-3 or TRBV12-4; 9 bases fit TRBD1. V was clipped by 6 bases and J by 5 bases; unmatched bases: 4. The CDR3 loop spans 13 amino acids. CDR3 sequence (DNA): TGTGCCAGCAGCCACAGGGGGCCAACTGAAGCTTTCTTT. Its protein product is CASSHRGPTEAFF.

Points on this clone: Other DNA sequences in this specimen translate into the identical CDR3. This chain uses TRBV10-1 with TRBJ2-7; 9 nucleotides agree with TRBD1. Trimming removed 0 bases from V and 9 bases from J; junction bases left unmatched: 12. This CDR3 is 16 amino acids long. Germline lookup yields CDR1 WNHNN and CDR2 SYGVQD (reference sequence). CDR3 protein: CASSESRDREGRRQYF. CDR3 DNA sequence: TGCGCCAGCAGTGAGTCGAGGGACAGGGAGGGTAGGAGGCAGTACTTC.

This clone was observed a few times. V usage is TRBV10-3 and J usage is TRBJ2-3, with 9 positions matching TRBD1. Unmatched junction bases numbered 16, after V lost 6 bases and J lost 3 bases. This CDR3 region has 18 residues. CDR1 ENHRY and CDR2 SYGVKD come from the germline V gene. The CDR3 is CAIRITGGEGPGTDTQYF. For the CDR3, the DNA is TGTGCCATCAGGATTACAGGGGGCGAGGGGCCGGGAACAGATACGCAGTATTTT.

The V call is TRBV24-1, the J call TRBJ1-1, with a possible D match to TRBD1 (5 bases). Germline CDR1 KGHDR, CDR2 SFDVKD. Trimming stripped 3 bases from V and 4 bases from J, with 11 bases between. This CDR3 is 14 amino acids long. This CDR3 reads CATSDGQGITEAFF. In DNA form, the CDR3 reads TGTGCCACCAGTGATGGGCAGGGAATCACTGAAGCTTTCTTT.

The chain couples TRBV30 to TRBJ1-4; D gene uncertain. Per germline, CDR1 GTSNPN and CDR2 SVGIG (reference sequence). The CDR3 is 13 residues long. V was cut by 0 bases and J by 3 bases, with 5 bases left in between. The CDR3 nucleotides are TGTGCCTGGAGTGTCACAGCTAATGAAAAACTGTTTTTT. This translates into CAWSVTANEKLFF.

This chain joins TRBV4-1 and TRBJ2-7, with D maybe TRBD1 (6 bases). The CDR3 loop spans 14 amino acids. Germline CDR1 reads MGHRA; CDR2 reads YSYEKL. Trimming took 0 bases from V and 4 from J, leaving 10 bases between them. The CDR3 is CASSQDGTKYEQYV. CDR3 DNA sequence: TGCGCCAGCAGCCAAGATGGGACAAAATACGAGCAGTACGTC.

The rearrangement uses TRBV4-1 and TRBJ2-5, with a tentative D call TRBD2 (5 bases). Trimming removed 4 bases at V and 5 bases at J, with 17 bases between. From germline, CDR1 is MGHRA and CDR2 YSYEKL. CDR3 length: 15 residues. The CDR3 sequence is CASSPLREGGETQYF. The CDR3 DNA follows: TGCGCCAGCAGCCCCCTGAGAGAGGGCGGGGAGACCCAGTACTTC.

The V gene is TRBV6-5, the J gene TRBJ1-2; D not certain. This CDR3 has 15 residues. Germline CDR1 reads MNHEY; CDR2 reads SVGAGI. V was clipped by 0 bases and J by 8 bases, with 16 bases between them. The CDR3 DNA reads as TGTGCCAGCAGTTACTCAAACGGCCCCCCTAGGGGCTACACCTTC. This codes for CASSYSNGPPRGYTF.

The chain employs TRBV12-3 or TRBV12-4 and TRBJ2-7, with a possible D match to TRBD1 (6 bases). This CDR3 spans 12 amino acids. With 6 bases removed from V and 4 bases from J, the gap between germline ends came to 10 bases. The CDR3 region has the DNA TGTGCCAGCAGCCGGGACACTTACGAGCAGTACTTC. This encodes CASSRDTYEQYF.